This TCR beta chain is drawn from a study of T cells in Graves' hyperthyroidism and ophthalmopathy. Amplification yielded TCR beta CDR3 regions, with RNA transcripts as the source. HTBI primers were used for first-round RT-PCR of the TCR CDR3. TCRdb re-derived calls from the multiplex PCR reads in MiXCR, one entry per CDR3 protein. The profile shows around 450,000 distinct CDR3 sequences, roughly an eighth of them singletons. The germline CDR1 and CDR2 sequences are DFQATT and SNEGSKA (reference sequence). This CDR3 comprises 15 residues. Over 18 months, lack of ophthalmopathy progression marked Graves' hyperthyroidism as stable. Patients aged 18 to 65 had newly diagnosed hyperthyroidism lasting under 2 months. For the diagnoses, clinical symptoms, serum thyroxine and TRAb, thyroid ultrasound and orbital computed tomography were used.

This sequence was found in a woman between 18 and 29 years old with Graves' hyperthyroidism. The sequencing sample was made of blood. The rearrangement links TRBV20-1 to TRBJ2-5; D remains unclear. The tail of the sequence fits TRBJ2-1 better, so the J call may be wrong. The DNA of the CDR3 is TGCAGTGCTAGGAGGAACGCGGCCCGGCAAGAGACCCAGTTCTTC. The encoded protein is CSARRNAARQETQFF.